This T cell receptor beta chain was recorded in a study of cytomegalovirus exposure and HLA in healthy donors. Germline V CDR1 and CDR2: SGHTA, FQGNSA. The length of the CDR3 is 14 residues. V was shortened by 2 bases and J by 0 bases, with 5 bases between the two germline ends. Amplification used 60 Vbeta primers and 13 Jbeta primers. The assay was immunoSEQ multiplex PCR, and TCRdb's table has in-frame clones only and misses some. The sample shows approximately 100,000 clones, 70% to 80% of them seen only once. Material: PBMCs. This TCR was recovered from a woman between 18 and 29 years old in good health and CMV-seropositive. The rearrangement uses TRBV7-2 and TRBJ2-1, with D hard to call. The CDR3 sequence is CASSLPGSYNEQFF. CDR3 bases: TGTGCCAGCAGCTTACCCGGCTCCTACAATGAGCAGTTCTTC. Using reference TRBV7-2 and TRBJ2-1 for the parts outside the CDR3, the full variable domain is GAGVSQSPSNKVTEKGKDVELRCDPISGHTALYWYRQSLGQGLEFLIYFQGNSAPDKSGLPSDRFSAERTGGSVSTLTIQRTQQEDSAVYLCASSLPGSYNEQFFGPGTRLTVL.